Listed below are T cell receptor beta chains from one sample, sequenced in a study of T cell responses to AZD1222 COVID-19 vaccine. Sequencing was performed with immunoSEQ multiplex PCR; in TCRdb, only in-frame clones are kept and a portion is missing. The table shows more than 80,000 clones, with 91% occurring only once. The material sequenced was peripheral blood, taken 28 days after the second AZD1222 dose. These receptor sequences come from an adult who received the AZD1222 COVID-19 vaccine. CDR3s include the opening cysteine and the closing phenylalanine or tryptophan. D genes are given only for firm matches.

cdr3_nt	cdr3_aa	j_call	d_call	v_call
TGCAGTGCTAGGGGGAGTGAAAAACTGTTTTTT	CSARGSEKLFF	TRBJ1-4	NA	TRBV20-1
TGTGCCAGCCACGGACAGGGCATCCACGGGGAGCTGTTTTTT	CASHGQGIHGELFF	TRBJ2-2	TRBD1	TRBV19
TGTGCCAGCAGCCCGACTAGCGGGAGAGGCTGGCGAGCTCGTGGAAGGCAGTACTTC	CASSPTSGRGWRARGRQYF	TRBJ2-7	TRBD2	TRBV7-2
TGTGCCTGGAATCAAGCGGGAGAGGCAGATACGCAGTATTTT	CAWNQAGEADTQYF	TRBJ2-3	TRBD2	TRBV30
TGCGCCAGCAGCCAAGACCGGGACAGCGGCGCTATGTACTTC	CASSQDRDSGAMYF	TRBJ2-7	TRBD1	TRBV4-1
TGTGCCAGCAGGGCGGTGAGCAATCAGCCCCAGCATTTT	CASRAVSNQPQHF	TRBJ1-5	NA	TRBV28
TGTGCCAGTGGGAAGGGAAGCACAGATACGCAGTATTTT	CASGKGSTDTQYF	TRBJ2-3	NA	TRBV19
TGCGCCAGCAGCTCCAGACTAGCGGTAGAGACCCAGTACTTC	CASSSRLAVETQYF	TRBJ2-5	TRBD2	TRBV4-1
TGCGCCAGCAGCCCTGTAAACGGACTAGCTCACACAGATACGCAGTATTTT	CASSPVNGLAHTDTQYF	TRBJ2-3	TRBD2	TRBV4-1
TGTGCCAGCAGCCCCCCAGTTGGAGACAGGGGGAGCAATCAGCCCCAGCATTTT	CASSPPVGDRGSNQPQHF	TRBJ1-5	TRBD1	TRBV28
TGTGCCAGCAGGGGGAAGGATGGCTACACCTTC	CASRGKDGYTF	TRBJ1-2	NA	TRBV5-6